These 3 T cell receptor beta chains were all obtained from the same sample, sequenced in a study of blood T cell repertoires in COVID-19. Only in-frame clones appear in the TCRdb table, and some are missing; sequencing was by immunoSEQ multiplex PCR. The sample yields tens of thousands of clones, more than 70% seen once. Sequencing was carried out using peripheral blood. These receptor sequences come from a man aged 65 to 85 with COVID-19, enrolled during active disease.

V is TRBV3-1 (or the pseudogene TRBV3-2) and J is TRBJ2-2, with unresolved D. V was cut by 1 base and J by 4 bases, with 7 bases left in between. The germline gives CDR1 LGHDT, CDR2 YNNKEL (reference sequence). The CDR3 consists of 14 residues. The CDR3 spells CASSQAQATGELFF. The CDR3 nucleotides are TGTGCCAGCAGCCAAGCTCAGGCCACCGGGGAGCTGTTTTTT.

The chain carries TRBV5-1 and TRBJ1-2; TRBD1 is a possible D gene (5 bases). There are 13 residues in the CDR3. Germline CDR1 is SGHRS and CDR2 is YFSETQ. V was trimmed by 0 bases and J by 2 bases, leaving 5 bases between them. Here the CDR3 reads CASSLDRNYGYTF. CDR3 in DNA: TGCGCCAGCAGCTTGGACAGGAACTATGGCTACACCTTC.

The chain combines TRBV6-5 with TRBJ1-2, with TRBD1 matching 8 bases. There are 14 residues in the CDR3. The germline CDR1 and CDR2 sequences are MNHEY and SVGAGI. V dropped 6 bases and J dropped 3; count of bases not matched to a gene: 6. The CDR3 region is CASSQGARDYGYTF. CDR3 bases: TGTGCCAGCAGCCAGGGGGCCCGGGACTATGGCTACACCTTC.